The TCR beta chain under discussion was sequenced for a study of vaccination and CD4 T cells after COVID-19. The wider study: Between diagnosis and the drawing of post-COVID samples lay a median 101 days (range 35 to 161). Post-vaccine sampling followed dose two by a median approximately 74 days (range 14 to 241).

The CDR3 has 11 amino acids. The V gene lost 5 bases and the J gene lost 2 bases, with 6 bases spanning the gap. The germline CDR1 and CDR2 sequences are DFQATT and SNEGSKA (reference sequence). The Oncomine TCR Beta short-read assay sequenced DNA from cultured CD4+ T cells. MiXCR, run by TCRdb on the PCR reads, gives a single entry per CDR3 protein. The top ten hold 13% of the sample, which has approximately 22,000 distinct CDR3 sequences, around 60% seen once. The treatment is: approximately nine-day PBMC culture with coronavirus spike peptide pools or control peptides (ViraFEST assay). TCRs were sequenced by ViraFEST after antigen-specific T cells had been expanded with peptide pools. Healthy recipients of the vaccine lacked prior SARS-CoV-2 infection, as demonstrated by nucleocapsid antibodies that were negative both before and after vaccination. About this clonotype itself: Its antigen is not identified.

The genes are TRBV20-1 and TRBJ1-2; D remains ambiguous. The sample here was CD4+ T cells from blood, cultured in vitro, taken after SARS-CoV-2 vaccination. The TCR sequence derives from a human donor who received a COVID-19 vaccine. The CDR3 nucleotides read TGCAGTGCTGAGTCCAACTATGGCTACACCTTC. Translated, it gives CSAESNYGYTF.